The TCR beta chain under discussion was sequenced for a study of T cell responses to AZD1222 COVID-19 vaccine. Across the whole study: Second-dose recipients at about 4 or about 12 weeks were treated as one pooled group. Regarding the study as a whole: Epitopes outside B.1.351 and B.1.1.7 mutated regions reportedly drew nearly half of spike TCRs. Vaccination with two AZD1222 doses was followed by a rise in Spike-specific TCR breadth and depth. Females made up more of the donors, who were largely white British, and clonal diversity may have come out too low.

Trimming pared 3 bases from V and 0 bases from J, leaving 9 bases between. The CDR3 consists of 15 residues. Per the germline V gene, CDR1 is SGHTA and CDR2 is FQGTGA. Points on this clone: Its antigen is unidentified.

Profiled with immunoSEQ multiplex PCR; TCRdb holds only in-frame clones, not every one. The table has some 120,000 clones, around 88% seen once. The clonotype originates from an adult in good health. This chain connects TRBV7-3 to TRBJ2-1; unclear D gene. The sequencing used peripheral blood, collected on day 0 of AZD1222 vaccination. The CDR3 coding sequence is TGTGCCAGCAGCTTTGCACCGAGCTCCTACAATGAGCAGTTCTTC. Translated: CASSFAPSSYNEQFF.